The rows below give T cell receptor beta chains drawn from one sample of a study of T cells of healthy individuals. TCRdb re-analysed the 5' RACE reads in MiXCR, keeping a single row per CDR3 protein. This table has 85,000 to 100,000 distinct CDR3 sequences, under 20% appearing once. Receptor source: a human donor in good health. CDR3s include the opening cysteine and the closing phenylalanine or tryptophan.

>TRBV7-6|11|TRBJ1-3
CASSLANTIYF
>TRBV20-1|15|TRBJ2-1
CSAKKSGLAGLEQFF
>TRBV4-2|18|TRBJ2-4
CASSQRLAGGGFSNIQYF
>TRBV5-1|14|TRBJ2-7
CASSFRTEKYEQYF
>TRBV7-8|16|TRBJ2-3
CASTDRTSGIADTQYF
>TRBV29-1|13|TRBJ1-3
CSVAIYSGNTIYF
>TRBV6-5|13|TRBJ1-6
CATRDRGYSPLHF
>TRBV10-3|13|TRBJ2-7
CAITGQGHYEQYF
>TRBV11-1|16|TRBJ2-2
CASSLAVRVRTGELFF
>TRBV4-3|16|TRBJ2-7
CASSLVAGEGSYEQYF
>TRBV12-3/TRBV12-4|13|TRBJ1-2
CASSLGTGFGYTF
>TRBV7-9|15|TRBJ1-1
CASSLTGGLDTEAFF
>TRBV7-2|15|TRBJ2-1
CASSLDRGPLNEQFF
>TRBV7-2|15|TRBJ2-1
CASRQHSGGAEEQFF
>TRBV24-1|12|TRBJ2-1
CATSGLDNEQFF
>TRBV9|15|TRBJ1-1
CASGDLTGTGAEAFF
>TRBV5-6|14|TRBJ2-1
CASSGPGENNEQFF
>TRBV7-2|15|TRBJ2-3
CASSLNGAYTDTQYF
>TRBV6-4|16|TRBJ2-3
CASSDGTHQGSDTQYF
>TRBV7-2|15|TRBJ1-6
CASSFGQVNNSPLHF
>TRBV20-1|13|TRBJ2-1
CSAGTSGRGEQFF
>TRBV28|14|TRBJ1-6
CASSFDQGNRPLHF
>TRBV5-1|15|TRBJ1-4
CASSLSGTGEEKLFF
>TRBV7-7|13|TRBJ2-1
CASSALTSNEQFF
>TRBV2|15|TRBJ1-1
CASSEQGLGDTEAFF
>TRBV10-3|17|TRBJ2-1
CAITLGVPGQANNEQFF
>TRBV7-9|15|TRBJ2-1
CASSFGSGGPNEQFF
>TRBV4-3|19|TRBJ1-6
CASSQDYFRDSSYNSPLHF
>TRBV20-1|13|TRBJ1-1
CSAMGGADTEAFF
>TRBV30|13|TRBJ2-3
CAWSRRATDTQYF
>TRBV29-1|10|TRBJ1-1
CSARTTEAFF
>TRBV28|13|TRBJ1-6
CASNDINNSPLHF
>TRBV5-5|13|TRBJ1-2
CASSLAGEYGYTF
>TRBV20-1|14|TRBJ1-5
CSPGDGVGNQPQHF
>TRBV4-3|15|TRBJ1-2
CASSPSFGGDYGYTF
>TRBV6-2/TRBV6-3|16|TRBJ2-7
CASSYFYQSKGNEQYF
>TRBV20-1|15|TRBJ2-3
CSASSAGGYRDTQYF
>TRBV5-6|15|TRBJ2-5
CASSFVEEAEETQYF
>TRBV10-2|14|TRBJ2-1
CASSGTSGNVEQFF
>TRBV9|18|TRBJ1-5
CASSVVGGGEQSNQPQHF
>TRBV20-1|13|TRBJ1-1
CSARGQGVTEAFF
>TRBV20-1|14|TRBJ1-4
CSARDATGGEKLFF
>TRBV7-8|13|TRBJ2-6
CASRGRGANVLTF
>TRBV14|15|TRBJ2-4
CASSQTRDRGYIQYF
>TRBV7-3|13|TRBJ1-1
CASSWTGNTEAFF
>TRBV12-3/TRBV12-4|13|TRBJ2-7
CASSRQTGREQYF
>TRBV9|18|TRBJ2-3
CASSVAPHKAGGKDTQYF
>TRBV7-6|13|TRBJ1-4
CASSLGTNEKLFF
>TRBV6-2/TRBV6-3|12|TRBJ1-5
CASRPGNQPQHF
>TRBV6-1|13|TRBJ2-7
CASSPGTVGEQYF
>TRBV6-2/TRBV6-3|14|TRBJ1-1
CASERRGADTEAFF
>TRBV10-3|15|TRBJ1-2
CAISENGRGWFGYTF
>TRBV7-2|15|TRBJ1-5
CASSFRGVVNQPQHF
>TRBV2|10|TRBJ2-3
CASGGPSTIF